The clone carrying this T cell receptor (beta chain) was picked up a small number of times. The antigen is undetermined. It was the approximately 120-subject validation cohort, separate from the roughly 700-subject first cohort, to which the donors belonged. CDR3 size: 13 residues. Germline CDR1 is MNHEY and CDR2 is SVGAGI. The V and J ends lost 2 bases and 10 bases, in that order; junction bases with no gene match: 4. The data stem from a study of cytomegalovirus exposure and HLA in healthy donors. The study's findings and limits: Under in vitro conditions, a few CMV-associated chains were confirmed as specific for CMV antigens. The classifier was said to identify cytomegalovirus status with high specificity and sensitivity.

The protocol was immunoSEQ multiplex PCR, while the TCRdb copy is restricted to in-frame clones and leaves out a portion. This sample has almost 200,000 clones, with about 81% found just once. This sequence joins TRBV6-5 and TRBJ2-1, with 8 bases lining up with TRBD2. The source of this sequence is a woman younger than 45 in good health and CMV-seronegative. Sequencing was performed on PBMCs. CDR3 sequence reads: CASSYPSSGEQFF. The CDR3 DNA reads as TGTGCCAGCAGTTACCCTTCTAGCGGGGAGCAGTTCTTC.